This T cell receptor beta chain was captured by sequencing in a study of blood T cells in healthy people across ages. About the research overall: There was about one barcoded beta molecule captured by template switching per two T cells.

The CDR3 is made up of 13 amino acids. The V end lost 3 bases, the J end lost 6 bases, and 11 bases lay between the germline ends. The germline CDR1 and CDR2 sequences are SGHRS and YFSETQ. This clonotype appeared a few times. Together with a sample-barcoded 5' primer, a J-beta primer mix was included in a second PCR lasting about 7 to 12 cycles. In TCRdb, the 5' RACE reads were re-called with MiXCR into one record per CDR3 protein. The sample includes 450,000 to 600,000 distinct CDR3 sequences, 27% of them seen just once. This sample was shared with a second study, whose subject was T cells of mothers and their children. As that study records: It was related mother-child pairs that showed slightly higher overlap than unrelated pairs, without reaching significance.

The sequence derives from a boy aged 2-15 years in good health. This chain links TRBV5-1 with TRBJ2-3; a possible D gene is TRBD2 (6 bases). The sequencing sample was made of blood. This CDR3 is CASSWTIADTQYF. The CDR3 nucleotides are TGCGCCAGCAGCTGGACTATCGCGGATACGCAGTATTTT.